The 5 T cell receptor beta chains given below trace back to one sample, sequenced in a study of response to subunit inactivated influenza vaccine (dated by TCRdb to 2016 to 2018). Library creation used RT-PCR. Sequencing relied on an Illumina HiSeq 2500. TCRdb trimmed public reads at Q25 via fastp, called clones via MiXCR and kept in-frame beta chains. Rows merge per CDR3 protein into single entries with the most common DNA and genes. This sample lists about 800,000 distinct CDR3 sequences; 21% were detected once. The ten largest clones capture 10% of the sample. The sequencing here drew on PBMCs from blood, taken about 5 days after vaccination. These receptors were collected from a man between 45 and 60 years old who received an inactivated influenza vaccine. Donor details come from another sample of the same person, matched by shared clones.

A few counts support this clonotype. The genes are TRBV10-3 and TRBJ2-5; tentative D call: TRBD2 (5 bases). Trimming took 9 bases from V and 6 from J, leaving 11 bases between them. Germline CDR1 ENHRY, CDR2 SYGVKD. CDR3 length: 11 amino acids. The CDR3 protein is CAIFSGKTQYF. For the CDR3, the DNA is TGTGCCATATTCTCCGGGAAGACCCAGTACTTC.

This clonotype has a handful of counts. The genes are TRBV5-6 and TRBJ2-5, with 9 bases fitting TRBD2. Germline CDR1 SGHDT, CDR2 YYEEEE. With V trimmed by 4 bases and J by 4 bases, 5 bases remained unmatched. CDR3 length: 14 amino acids. CDR3 region: CASSGGLARETQYF. In DNA form, the CDR3 reads TGTGCCAGCAGCGGAGGACTAGCGCGAGAGACCCAGTACTTC.

At least ten counts were recorded for this clonotype. CDR3 nucleotides: TGCGCCAGCAGCTTGGGCAGGCAGGGAGATACGCAGTATTTT. Translation: CASSLGRQGDTQYF. This chain links TRBV5-1 with TRBJ2-3; perhaps TRBD1 as D (5 bases). Between the trimmed V and J ends, which lost 0 bases and 5 bases, there was a span of 10 bases. The V gene's germline CDR1 is SGHRS and CDR2 YFSETQ. The CDR3 has 14 amino acids.

This clonotype was counted only a few times. V usage is TRBV24-1 and J usage is TRBJ2-1; D gene uncertain. Deletions cut 4 bases from V and 7 bases from J, with 10 bases between. The CDR3 runs to 13 residues. In germline, CDR1 is KGHDR, CDR2 SFDVKD. The CDR3 sequence: CATSDQLWNEQFF. The CDR3 bases are TGTGCCACCAGTGACCAACTTTGGAATGAGCAGTTCTTC.

V usage is TRBV10-3 and J usage is TRBJ2-2; D is possibly TRBD1 (6 bases). The CDR3 covers 14 residues. Germline V gene sequence: CDR1 ENHRY, CDR2 SYGVKD. V was clipped by 3 bases and J by 4 bases, with 9 bases between them. CDR3 loop: CAISDGTSTGELFF. The CDR3 DNA follows: TGTGCCATCAGTGATGGGACAAGCACCGGGGAGCTGTTTTTT.